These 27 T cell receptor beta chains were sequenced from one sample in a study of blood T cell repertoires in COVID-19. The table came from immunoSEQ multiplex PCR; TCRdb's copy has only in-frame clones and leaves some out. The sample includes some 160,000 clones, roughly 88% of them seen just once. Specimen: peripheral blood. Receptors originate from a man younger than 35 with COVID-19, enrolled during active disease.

The CDR3 loop reads CASSFISPGLANNEQFF. The CDR3 region has the DNA TGTGCCAGCAGCTTTATCTCACCGGGACTAGCGAACAATGAGCAGTTCTTC. The chain is built from TRBV7-2 and TRBJ2-1, with 10 bases identical to TRBD2. With V trimmed by 3 bases and J by 5 bases, 10 bases remained unmatched. The CDR3 has 17 amino acids. Germline V gene lookup returns CDR1 SGHTA and CDR2 FQGNSA.

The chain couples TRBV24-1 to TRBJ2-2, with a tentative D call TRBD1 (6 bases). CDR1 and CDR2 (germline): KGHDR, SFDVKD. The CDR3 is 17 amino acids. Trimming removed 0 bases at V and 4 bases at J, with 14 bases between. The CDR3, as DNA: TGTGCCACCAGTGATTTGCAATACAGGGATGGCACCGGGGAGCTGTTTTTT. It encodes CATSDLQYRDGTGELFF.

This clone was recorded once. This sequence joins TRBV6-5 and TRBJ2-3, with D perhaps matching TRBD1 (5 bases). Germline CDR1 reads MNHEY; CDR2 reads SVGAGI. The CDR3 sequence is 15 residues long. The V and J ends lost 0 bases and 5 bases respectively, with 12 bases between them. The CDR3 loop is CASSYSRRGVDTQYF. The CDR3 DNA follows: TGTGCCAGCAGTTACTCGCGAAGGGGTGTAGATACGCAGTATTTT.

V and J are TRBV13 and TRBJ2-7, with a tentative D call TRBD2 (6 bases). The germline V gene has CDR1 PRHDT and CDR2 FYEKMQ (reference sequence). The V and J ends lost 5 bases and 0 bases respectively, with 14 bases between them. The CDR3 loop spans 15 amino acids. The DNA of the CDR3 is TGTGCCAGCAGCCCCCTCCAAGCGGGCTCCTACGAGCAGTACTTC. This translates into CASSPLQAGSYEQYF.

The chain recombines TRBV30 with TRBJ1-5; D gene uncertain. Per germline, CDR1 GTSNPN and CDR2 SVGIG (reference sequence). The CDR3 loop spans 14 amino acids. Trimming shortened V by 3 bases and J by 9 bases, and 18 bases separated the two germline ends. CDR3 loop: CAWSALRSVRPQHF. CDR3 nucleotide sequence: TGTGCCTGGAGCGCACTCCGGTCGGTCCGGCCCCAGCATTTT.

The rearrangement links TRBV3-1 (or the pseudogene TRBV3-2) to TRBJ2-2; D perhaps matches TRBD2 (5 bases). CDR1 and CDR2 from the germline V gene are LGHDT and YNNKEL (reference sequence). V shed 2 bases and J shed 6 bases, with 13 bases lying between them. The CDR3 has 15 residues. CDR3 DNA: TGTGCCAGCAGCCAATCCATTCGGGGTCCCGGGGAGCTGTTTTTT. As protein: CASSQSIRGPGELFF.

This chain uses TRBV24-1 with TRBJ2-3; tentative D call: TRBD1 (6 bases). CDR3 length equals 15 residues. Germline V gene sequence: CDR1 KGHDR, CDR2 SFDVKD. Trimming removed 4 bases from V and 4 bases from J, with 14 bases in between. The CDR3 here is CATSDIRTVPDTQYF. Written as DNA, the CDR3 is TGTGCCACCAGTGACATCAGGACAGTCCCAGATACGCAGTATTTT.

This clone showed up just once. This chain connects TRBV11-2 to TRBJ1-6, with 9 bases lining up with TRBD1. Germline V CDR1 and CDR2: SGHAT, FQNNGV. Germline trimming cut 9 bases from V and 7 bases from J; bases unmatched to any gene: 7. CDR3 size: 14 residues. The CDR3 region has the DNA TGTGCCAGTACCCCGGGACAGGGAAATTCACCCCTCCACTTT. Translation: CASTPGQGNSPLHF.

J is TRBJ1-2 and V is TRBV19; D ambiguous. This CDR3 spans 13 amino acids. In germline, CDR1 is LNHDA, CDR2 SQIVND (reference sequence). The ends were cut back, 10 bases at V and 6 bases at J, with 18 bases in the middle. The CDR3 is CATIDRPRDGYTF. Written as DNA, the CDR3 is TGTGCCACCATCGACCGACCGCGGGATGGCTACACCTTC.

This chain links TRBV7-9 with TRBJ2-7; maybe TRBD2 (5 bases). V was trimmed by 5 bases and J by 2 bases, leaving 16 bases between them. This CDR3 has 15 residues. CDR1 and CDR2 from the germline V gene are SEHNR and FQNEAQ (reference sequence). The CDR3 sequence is CASSLSSSSTYEQYF. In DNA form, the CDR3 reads TGTGCCAGCAGCCTATCTTCCTCTAGCACCTACGAGCAGTACTTC.

CDR3 sequence (DNA): TGTGCCACCAGTTCGGACAAAGATCAGCCCCAGCATTTT. Protein: CATSSDKDQPQHF. V and J are TRBV24-1 and TRBJ1-5, with a weak D call TRBD1 (5 bases). The CDR3 contains 13 residues. CDR1 is KGHDR, CDR2 SFDVKD, per germline. V lost 6 bases and J 5 bases, leaving 10 bases between the germline ends.

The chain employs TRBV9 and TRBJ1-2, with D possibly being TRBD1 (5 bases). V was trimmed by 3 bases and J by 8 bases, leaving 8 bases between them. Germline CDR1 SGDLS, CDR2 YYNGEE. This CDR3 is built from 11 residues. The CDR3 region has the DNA TGTGCCAGCAGCGGAGCAGGGGGCTACACCTTC. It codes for CASSGAGGYTF. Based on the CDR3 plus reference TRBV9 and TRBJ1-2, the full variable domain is DSGVTQTPKHLITATGQRVTLRCSPRSGDLSVYWYQQSLDQGLQFLIQYYNGEERAKGNILERFSAQQFPDLHSELNLSSLELGDSALYFCASSGAGGYTFGSGTRLTVV.

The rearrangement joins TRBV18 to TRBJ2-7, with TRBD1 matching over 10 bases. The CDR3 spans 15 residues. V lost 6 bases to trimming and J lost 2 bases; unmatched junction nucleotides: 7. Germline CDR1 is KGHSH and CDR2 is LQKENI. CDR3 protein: CASSGPGQGTYEQYF. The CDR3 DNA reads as TGTGCCAGCTCCGGCCCGGGACAGGGGACCTACGAGCAGTACTTC.

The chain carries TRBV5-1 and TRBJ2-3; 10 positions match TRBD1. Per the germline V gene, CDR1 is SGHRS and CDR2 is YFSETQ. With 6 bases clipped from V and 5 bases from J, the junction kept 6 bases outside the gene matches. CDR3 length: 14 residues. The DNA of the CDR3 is TGCGCCAGCATCCGACAGGGGGCTGGAGATACGCAGTATTTT. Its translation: CASIRQGAGDTQYF.

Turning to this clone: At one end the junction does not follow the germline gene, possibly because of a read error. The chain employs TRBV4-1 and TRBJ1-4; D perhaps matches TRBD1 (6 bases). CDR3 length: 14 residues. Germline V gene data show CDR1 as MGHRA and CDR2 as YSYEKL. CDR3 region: CASSQGQINEKLLF. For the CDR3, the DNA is TGCGCCAGCAGCCAGGGACAAATTAATGAAAAACTGCTTTTT.

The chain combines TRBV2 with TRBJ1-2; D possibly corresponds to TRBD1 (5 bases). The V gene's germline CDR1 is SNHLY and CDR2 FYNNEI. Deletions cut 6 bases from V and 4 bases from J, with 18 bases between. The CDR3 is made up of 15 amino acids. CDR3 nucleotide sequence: TGTGCCAGCAGCCCCGCGGGACTTCTTGTCTATGGCTACACCTTC. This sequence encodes CASSPAGLLVYGYTF.

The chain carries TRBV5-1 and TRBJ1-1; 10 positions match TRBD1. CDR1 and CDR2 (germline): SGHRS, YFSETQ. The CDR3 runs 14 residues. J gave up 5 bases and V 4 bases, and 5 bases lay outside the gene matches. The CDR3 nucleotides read TGCGCCAGCAGCACCTGGACAGGGGGGACTGAAGCTTTCTTT. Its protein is CASSTWTGGTEAFF. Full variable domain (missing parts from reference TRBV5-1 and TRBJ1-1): KAGVTQTPRYLIKTRGQQVTLSCSPISGHRSVSWYQQTPGQGLQFLFEYFSETQRNKGNFPGRFSGRQFSNSRSEMNVSTLELGDSALYLCASSTWTGGTEAFFGQGTRLTVV.

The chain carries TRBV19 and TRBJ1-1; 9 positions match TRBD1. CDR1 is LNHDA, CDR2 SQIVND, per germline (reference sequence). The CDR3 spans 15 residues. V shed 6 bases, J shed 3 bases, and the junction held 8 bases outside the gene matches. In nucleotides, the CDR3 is TGTGCCAGTAGAAAACCGGGACAGGGTGACACTGAAGCTTTCTTT. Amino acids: CASRKPGQGDTEAFF. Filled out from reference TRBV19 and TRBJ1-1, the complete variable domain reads DGGITQSPKYLFRKEGQNVTLSCEQNLNHDAMYWYRQDPGQGLRLIYYSQIVNDFQKGDIAEGYSVSREKKESFPLTVTSAQKNPTAFYLCASRKPGQGDTEAFFGQGTRLTVV.

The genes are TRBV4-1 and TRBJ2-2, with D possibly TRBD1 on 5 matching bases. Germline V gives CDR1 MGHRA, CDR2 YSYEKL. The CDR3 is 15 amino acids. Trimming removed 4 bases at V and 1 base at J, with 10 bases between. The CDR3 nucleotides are TGCGCCAGCAGCCGAGAAGGACAGAACACCGGGGAGCTGTTTTTT. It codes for CASSREGQNTGELFF.

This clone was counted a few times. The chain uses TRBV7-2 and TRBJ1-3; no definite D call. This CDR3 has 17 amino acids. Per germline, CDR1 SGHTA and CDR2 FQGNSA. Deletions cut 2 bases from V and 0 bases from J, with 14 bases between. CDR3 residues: CASSLYLGSRSGNTIYF. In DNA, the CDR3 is TGTGCCAGCAGCTTATATCTCGGGAGCCGCTCTGGAAACACCATATATTTT.

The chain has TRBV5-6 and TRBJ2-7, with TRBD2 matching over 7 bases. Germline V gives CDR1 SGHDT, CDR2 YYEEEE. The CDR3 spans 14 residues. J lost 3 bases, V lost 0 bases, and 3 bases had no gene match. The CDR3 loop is CASSLGSGNYEQYF. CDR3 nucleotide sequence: TGTGCCAGCAGCTTGGGAAGCGGGAACTACGAGCAGTACTTC.

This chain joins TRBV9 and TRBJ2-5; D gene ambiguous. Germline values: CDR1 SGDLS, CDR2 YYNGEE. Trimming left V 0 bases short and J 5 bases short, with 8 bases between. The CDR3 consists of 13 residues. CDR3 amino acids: CASSVVSGETQYF. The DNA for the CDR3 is TGTGCCAGCAGCGTAGTGTCCGGGGAGACCCAGTACTTC.

The CDR3 region has the DNA TGTGCCAGCTCGGCTAGCGCAATCACAGATACGCAGTATTTT. This codes for CASSASAITDTQYF. The J gene is TRBJ2-3, the V gene TRBV18, with D possibly matching TRBD2 (6 bases). From germline, CDR1 is KGHSH and CDR2 LQKENI. Trimming shortened V by 6 bases and J by 2 bases, and 12 bases separated the two germline ends. The CDR3 is 14 residues long.

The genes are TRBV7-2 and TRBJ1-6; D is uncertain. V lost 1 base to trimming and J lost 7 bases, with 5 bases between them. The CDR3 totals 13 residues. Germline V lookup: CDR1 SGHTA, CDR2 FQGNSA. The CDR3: CASSLGLNSPLHF. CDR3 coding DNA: TGTGCCAGCAGCTTAGGACTCAATTCACCCCTCCACTTT.

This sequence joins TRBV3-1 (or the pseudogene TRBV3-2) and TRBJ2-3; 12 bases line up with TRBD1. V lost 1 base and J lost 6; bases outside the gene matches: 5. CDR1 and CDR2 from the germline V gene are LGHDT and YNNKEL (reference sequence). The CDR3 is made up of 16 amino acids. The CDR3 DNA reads TGTGCCAGCAGCCAAGCCCGGGACAGGGGGCCCGATACGCAGTATTTT. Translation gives CASSQARDRGPDTQYF.

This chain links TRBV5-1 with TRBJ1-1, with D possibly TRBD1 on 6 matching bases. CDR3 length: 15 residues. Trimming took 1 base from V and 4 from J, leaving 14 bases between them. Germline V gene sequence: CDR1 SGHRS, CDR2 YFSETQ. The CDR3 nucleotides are TGCGCCAGCAGCTTGTCTGGGGGCTCCGCCACTGAAGCTTTCTTT. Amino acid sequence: CASSLSGGSATEAFF.

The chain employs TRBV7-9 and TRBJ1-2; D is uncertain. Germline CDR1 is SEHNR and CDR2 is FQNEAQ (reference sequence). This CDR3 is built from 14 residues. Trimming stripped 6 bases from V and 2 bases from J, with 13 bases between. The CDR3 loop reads CASSPERVNYGYTF. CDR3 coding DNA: TGTGCCAGCAGTCCTGAGAGGGTAAACTATGGCTACACCTTC.